This TCR beta chain originates from a study of cytomegalovirus exposure and HLA in healthy donors. Study-wide results and caveats: Most TCR sequences proved rare, with some public TCRs found in many donors. By HLA locus, TCR association rates varied in a later analysis, with DRB1 showing the most and HLA-C the fewest.

This CDR3 has 13 residues. V was pared by 2 bases and J by 5 bases, with 10 bases between. Germline assignment: CDR1 SGDLS and CDR2 YYNGEE. PCR was performed using 60 Vbeta and 13 Jbeta primers. Authors' processing steps: Later work found roughly 80 million unique TCR beta chains, with 9.5 million to 14 million shared. Using immunoSEQ multiplex PCR, the repertoire was profiled, and TCRdb retains in-frame clones only, with some absent. V and J calls and clone size follow that table, whereas D and trimming were derived from the DNA. The table includes 100,000 to 150,000 clones, 65% to 90% detected once. The sample holds one count of this clone. Its antigen remains unknown.

V is TRBV9 and J is TRBJ2-5, with a weak D call TRBD2 (5 bases). Sequenced sample: PBMCs. This TCR was sampled from a woman in her thirties or forties in good health and CMV-seronegative. The CDR3 here is CASSVEVRETQYF. Here the CDR3 DNA reads TGTGCCAGCAGCGTGGAGGTGAGGGAGACCCAGTACTTC.